A selection of T cell receptor beta chains follows, all from one sample in a study of T cell repertoires in cytomegalovirus infection. MiXCR was run by TCRdb on the reads, yielding one entry per CDR3 protein. There are under 350,000 distinct CDR3 sequences in the sample; around 20% occur only once, and roughly a fifth lies in the top ten. Their specific antigens are unknown. Specimen: cultured PBMCs, collected from culture after CMV antigen stimulation. The receptor source for this set is a human donor in good health (CMV status not recorded). Some clones in this sample may be carry-over from other donors' samples. CDR3s include the opening cysteine and the closing phenylalanine or tryptophan. A D gene is named only where the DNA matches it firmly. A row's size may be missing; if present it is once, few, many or a size class.

d_call | j_call | v_call | clone_size | cdr3_nt | cdr3_aa
TRBD1 | TRBJ2-1 | TRBV7-6 | . | TGTGCCAGCAGCCCACCCCTGGAACAGGGGTTGTACAATGAGCAGTTCTTC | CASSPPLEQGLYNEQFF
. | TRBJ1-1 | TRBV12-3/TRBV12-4 | few | TGTGCCAGCAGTTTAGGGGAAGGGACTGAAGCTTTCTTT | CASSLGEGTEAFF
. | TRBJ2-3 | TRBV12-5 | many | TGTGCTAGTGGTCAATCGAACACAGATACGCAGTATTTT | CASGQSNTDTQYF
TRBD2 | TRBJ2-7 | TRBV6-2/TRBV6-3 | . | TGTGCCACCACGAGCGGGAGGCGGGCCTACGAGCAGTACTTC | CATTSGRRAYEQYF
TRBD1 | TRBJ1-2 | TRBV20-1 | . | TGCAGTGCTAGACCTGACCGGGACAGGGTTTTCTATGGCTACACCTTC | CSARPDRDRVFYGYTF
TRBD1 | TRBJ2-1 | TRBV7-2 | . | TGTGCCAGCAGTCGGGACAGGGGTATCAATGAGCAGTTCTTC | CASSRDRGINEQFF
. | TRBJ2-1 | TRBV5-4 | . | TGTGCCAGCAGCCTGGGACTCCCCGGGAACAATGAGCAGTTCTTC | CASSLGLPGNNEQFF
. | TRBJ1-6 | TRBV7-6 | . | TGTGCCAGCAGCCCAGACAGGACTAATTCACCCCTCCACTTT | CASSPDRTNSPLHF
. | TRBJ1-6 | TRBV18 | . | TGTGCCAGCTCACCAAGCGCGGAGAATTCACCCCTCCACTTT | CASSPSAENSPLHF
. | TRBJ1-1 | TRBV2 | . | TGTGCCAGCATACAAACAGGATATGAAGCTTTCTTT | CASIQTGYEAFF
TRBD2 | TRBJ2-2 | TRBV29-1 | . | TGCAGCGTTGATCCTAGCGGGAGTGCCGGGGAGCTGTTTTTT | CSVDPSGSAGELFF